The 8 T cell receptor beta chains below come from one sample, sequenced in a study of identical twins. TCRdb reprocessed the 5' RACE reads with MiXCR, giving one entry per CDR3 protein. Here the sample spans 200,000 to 300,000 distinct CDR3 sequences, about 7% being singletons. The same data also went into a second study, on yellow fever vaccine responses in identical twins.

Sequenced material: memory (CD45RO+) T cells sorted from blood. The receptors were sampled from a woman between 18 and 30 years old in good health.

This clonotype was detected many times. This chain links TRBV6-2 or TRBV6-3 with TRBJ2-7; possibly TRBD1 or TRBD2 for D (5 bases each). Trimming cost V 7 bases and J 9 bases, with 16 bases left between them. Germline V gene data show CDR1 as MNHEY and CDR2 as SVGEGT. The CDR3 is made up of 12 amino acids. In nucleotides, the CDR3 is TGTGCCAGCAACTTCCAGGGAGCTCGGCAGTACTTC. It encodes CASNFQGARQYF.

This rearrangement joins TRBV24-1 to TRBJ2-1; D remains ambiguous. Germline V CDR1 and CDR2: KGHDR, SFDVKD. Trimming removed 8 bases from V and 8 bases from J, with 15 bases in between. The CDR3 contains 13 residues. CDR3 residues: CATNSGFLDEQFF. CDR3 nucleotides: TGTGCCACCAATTCGGGTTTCTTGGATGAGCAGTTCTTC.

This clonotype was picked up many times. The V gene is TRBV20-1, the J gene TRBJ2-2; 7 bases map to TRBD2. The trim removed 6 bases at V and 0 bases at J, leaving 13 bases unmatched. CDR1 is DFQATT, CDR2 SNEGSKA, per germline (reference sequence). The CDR3 has 17 residues. The CDR3 DNA sequence: TGCAGTGCCCACCCTTTGGGGCTAGCGGCGAACACCGGGGAGCTGTTTTTT. It translates to CSAHPLGLAANTGELFF.

This clonotype was recorded a few times. The V call is TRBV6-1, the J call TRBJ2-1; 9 bases line up with TRBD1. Germline loops: CDR1 MNHNS, CDR2 SASEGT. V shed 7 bases and J 4 bases; nucleotides not matched to a gene: 8. The CDR3 contains 15 residues. This CDR3 reads CASTADRGGYNEQFF. The CDR3 DNA follows: TGTGCCAGCACTGCGGACAGGGGAGGGTACAATGAGCAGTTCTTC.

This clonotype has ten or more counts. The rearrangement uses TRBV12-3 or TRBV12-4 and TRBJ1-5; TRBD1 matches at 7 bases. J gave up 4 bases and V 2 bases, and 5 bases lay outside the gene matches. This CDR3 is 15 amino acids long. Here the CDR3 DNA reads TGTGCCAGCAGTTTATCGGGACAGCGAAATCAGCCCCAGCATTTT. Amino acid sequence: CASSLSGQRNQPQHF.

The CDR3 nucleotides are TGTGCCAGCAGCAAGACTAGCGGGTCCCCCTACGAGCAGTACTTC. Translating gives CASSKTSGSPYEQYF. The genes are TRBV7-9 and TRBJ2-7; TRBD2 matches at 10 bases. J lost 2 bases, V lost 5 bases, and 6 bases had no gene match. The CDR3 runs to 15 residues. CDR1 SEHNR and CDR2 FQNEAQ come from the germline V gene (reference sequence).

V usage is TRBV9 and J usage is TRBJ2-7; D is unclear. CDR3 length equals 13 residues. The V gene lost 4 bases and the J gene lost 3 bases, with 11 bases spanning the gap. Looked up from germline, CDR1 is SGDLS and CDR2 is YYNGEE. As DNA, the CDR3 is TGTGCCAGCAGCCCCCGCGCCTACTACGAGCAGTACGTC. Protein: CASSPRAYYEQYV.

This clonotype was counted a few times. J is TRBJ1-2 and V is TRBV27; D perhaps matches TRBD1 (5 bases). Germline-derived CDR1 and CDR2 are MNHEY and SMNVEV (reference sequence). Trimming removed 3 bases at V and 2 bases at J, with 10 bases between. CDR3 length equals 14 residues. The CDR3 DNA is TGTGCCAGCAGTTTCAGGTCAGGGAACTATGGCTACACCTTC. Protein product: CASSFRSGNYGYTF.